One and the same sample provided the 32 T cell receptor beta chains below, sequenced in a study of T cell responses to AZD1222 COVID-19 vaccine. Generated by immunoSEQ multiplex PCR, the TCRdb table keeps only in-frame clones and is missing some. Seen here are roughly 110,000 clones, about nine tenths observed once, and the top ten hold approximately 4.7%. Material: peripheral blood, obtained on day 0 of AZD1222 vaccination. These receptors all come from an adult in good health.

This sequence joins TRBV7-6 and TRBJ2-7; tentatively, D is TRBD2 (5 bases). CDR1 and CDR2 (germline): SGHVS, FNYEAQ. CDR3 length: 16 amino acids. V lost 1 base and J lost 1, with 14 bases in between. For the CDR3, the DNA is TGTGCCAGCAGCTTAGGGTCTAGCTCTATATCCTACGAGCAGTACTTC. This sequence encodes CASSLGSSSISYEQYF.

The rearrangement joins TRBV15 to TRBJ1-5; D possibly corresponds to TRBD1 (5 bases). CDR1 and CDR2 (germline): LNHNV, YYDKDF (reference sequence). CDR3 length: 14 amino acids. V was cut by 1 base and J by 5 bases, with 9 bases left in between. CDR3 sequence reads: CATSRAGGDQPQHF. The CDR3 coding sequence is TGTGCCACCAGCAGAGCGGGGGGAGATCAGCCCCAGCATTTT.

J is TRBJ2-4 and V is TRBV10-1; 8 nucleotides agree with TRBD1. Trimming at V came to 6 bases and at J to 0 bases, leaving 4 bases not matched to a gene. Germline V gene data show CDR1 as WNHNN and CDR2 as SYGVQD (reference sequence). The CDR3 runs to 15 residues. DNA of the CDR3: TGCGCCAGCAGCTGGACAGGGATAGCCAAAAACATTCAGTACTTC. It codes for CASSWTGIAKNIQYF.

V and J are TRBV9 and TRBJ1-5; a possible D gene is TRBD1 (5 bases). CDR3 length equals 13 residues. The V end lost 7 bases, the J end lost 4 bases, and 12 bases lay between the germline ends. CDR1 is SGDLS, CDR2 YYNGEE, per germline. CDR3 loop: CASPDNFNQPQHF. DNA for the CDR3: TGTGCCAGCCCGGACAATTTTAATCAGCCCCAGCATTTT.

In this sample, this clone turned up a few times. The rearrangement uses TRBV4-1 and TRBJ2-1; 8 bases align to TRBD1. The CDR3 is 16 amino acids. The V and J ends lost 4 bases and 6 bases, in that order; junction bases with no gene match: 11. CDR1 and CDR2 (germline): MGHRA, YSYEKL. This CDR3 reads CASSPQETGAPNEQFF. CDR3 sequence (DNA): TGCGCCAGCAGCCCGCAAGAGACAGGGGCCCCCAATGAGCAGTTCTTC.

This clone showed up just once. The V call is TRBV29-1, the J call TRBJ2-5; tentative D call: TRBD2 (5 bases). The CDR3 contains 12 residues. Germline loops: CDR1 SQVTM, CDR2 ANQGSEA. Trimming removed 4 bases from V and 5 bases from J, with 11 bases in between. This CDR3 is CSVGAGWETQYF. The CDR3, as DNA: TGCAGCGTTGGGGCGGGCTGGGAGACCCAGTACTTC.

The rearrangement joins TRBV19 to TRBJ2-3; possibly TRBD2 for D (7 bases). This CDR3 has 16 residues. V was cut by 5 bases and J by 1 base, with 16 bases left in between. In germline, CDR1 is LNHDA, CDR2 SQIVND (reference sequence). The CDR3 region has the DNA TGTGCCAGTAGTCCCCGGGCGGGGGCGGGCACAGATACGCAGTATTTT. Its protein product is CASSPRAGAGTDTQYF.

The CDR3 loop reads CASSQPRGVSYNEQFF. For the CDR3, the DNA is TGCGCCAGCAGTCAACCCAGGGGGGTCAGCTACAATGAGCAGTTCTTC. The chain carries TRBV23-1 and TRBJ2-1; tentatively, D is TRBD1 (7 bases). TRBV23-1 is an open reading frame, and its role is uncertain. The CDR3 is 16 amino acids. Trimming took off 2 bases at V and 3 bases at J, with 14 bases between the two ends.

The chain employs TRBV9 and TRBJ2-3; 11 nucleotides agree with TRBD2. V lost 2 bases and J lost 4; bases outside the gene matches: 3. This CDR3 contains 15 residues. The V gene's germline CDR1 is SGDLS and CDR2 YYNGEE. CDR3 sequence reads: CASSVTSGSPDTQYF. CDR3 nucleotides: TGTGCCAGCAGCGTCACTAGCGGGAGCCCAGATACGCAGTATTTT.

This clone was picked up one time. This chain uses TRBV9 with TRBJ2-5, with D unclear. The CDR3 has 15 residues. The germline V gene has CDR1 SGDLS and CDR2 YYNGEE. V shed 2 bases and J shed 2 bases, with 13 bases lying between them. The CDR3 nucleotides read TGTGCCAGCAGCGTCGGGCCCCAAAGGCAAGAGACCCAGTACTTC. This sequence encodes CASSVGPQRQETQYF.

The V call is TRBV18, the J call TRBJ2-7; D is possibly TRBD2 (5 bases). The CDR3 runs to 17 residues. The V and J ends lost 3 bases and 2 bases respectively, with 20 bases between them. Germline V lookup: CDR1 KGHSH, CDR2 LQKENI. The CDR3 DNA reads as TGTGCCAGCTCACCTCTTGGCCCAAACGCCGGGACCTACGAGCAGTACTTC. Translation: CASSPLGPNAGTYEQYF. Together with reference TRBV18 and TRBJ2-7, the CDR3 gives the full variable domain: NAGVMQNPRHLVRRRGQEARLRCSPMKGHSHVYWYRQLPEEGLKFMVYLQKENIIDESGMPKERFSAEFPKEGPSILRIQQVVRGDSAAYFCASSPLGPNAGTYEQYFGPGTRLTVT.

The chain links TRBV4-3 to TRBJ1-5; D perhaps matches TRBD1 (6 bases). V was shortened by 1 base and J by 6 bases, with 13 bases between the two germline ends. The CDR3 consists of 15 residues. CDR1 is LGHNA and CDR2 is YSLEER in the germline V gene. The CDR3 loop is CASSQGAGVSQPQHF. The CDR3 DNA is TGCGCCAGCAGCCAAGGGGCAGGGGTAAGTCAGCCCCAGCATTTT.

The chain has TRBV4-2 and TRBJ1-1; D perhaps matches TRBD1 (5 bases). V lost 1 base, J lost 5 bases, and 11 bases lay in between. Germline lookup yields CDR1 LGHNA and CDR2 YNFKEQ. CDR3 length equals 14 residues. The CDR3 region is CASSQAGEGTEAFF. CDR3 nucleotide sequence: TGTGCCAGCAGCCAAGCGGGGGAGGGGACTGAAGCTTTCTTT.

The gene calls are TRBV9 and TRBJ1-2; TRBD1 matches at 7 bases. The CDR3 length is 16 residues. The V segment lost 3 bases and the J segment 4 bases; nucleotides outside the gene matches: 12. Germline V gene data show CDR1 as SGDLS and CDR2 as YYNGEE. The CDR3 nucleotides read TGTGCCAGCAGCGCCTCCCAGGGACAGTCCACCTATGGCTACACCTTC. This encodes CASSASQGQSTYGYTF.

This rearrangement joins TRBV6-5 to TRBJ1-2; D unclear. In germline, CDR1 is MNHEY, CDR2 SVGAGI. V lost 8 bases to trimming and J lost 4 bases, with 17 bases between them. The CDR3 sequence is 14 residues long. The CDR3 sequence is CASLKEARGYGYTF. CDR3 nucleotide sequence: TGTGCCAGCCTTAAAGAGGCCCGGGGCTATGGCTACACCTTC.

The chain has TRBV19 and TRBJ2-2, with TRBD1 matching over 7 bases. Germline CDR1 and CDR2: LNHDA and SQIVND (reference sequence). The CDR3 contains 15 residues. V dropped 7 bases and J dropped 5; count of bases not matched to a gene: 10. The chain's CDR3 is CASIAGGSRTGELFF. For the CDR3, the DNA is TGTGCCAGTATAGCAGGGGGATCACGGACCGGGGAGCTGTTTTTT.

The chain is built from TRBV19 and TRBJ2-7, with 7 bases identical to TRBD1. V lost 2 bases and J lost 6; bases outside the gene matches: 7. This CDR3 spans 14 amino acids. Germline V gene lookup returns CDR1 LNHDA and CDR2 SQIVND (reference sequence). Here the CDR3 DNA reads TGTGCCAGTAGTATAACAACAGGGGCAGGCGAGCAGTACTTC. Protein sequence: CASSITTGAGEQYF.

V usage is TRBV5-1 and J usage is TRBJ1-1; perhaps TRBD1 as D (6 bases). V lost 5 bases and J 5 bases, leaving 16 bases between the germline ends. This CDR3 region has 14 residues. From germline, CDR1 is SGHRS and CDR2 YFSETQ. The chain's CDR3 is CASRAGVVRTEAFF. The CDR3 DNA follows: TGCGCCAGCAGAGCAGGGGTTGTTAGAACTGAAGCTTTCTTT.

The chain employs TRBV4-1 and TRBJ1-5; tentative D call: TRBD1 (6 bases). The CDR3 covers 19 residues. V lost 0 bases and J lost 2, with 20 bases in between. Germline loops: CDR1 MGHRA, CDR2 YSYEKL. This chain's CDR3 is CASSQDQGQGRTRNQPQHF. DNA of the CDR3: TGCGCCAGCAGCCAAGATCAGGGGCAGGGGCGCACCCGCAATCAGCCCCAGCATTTT.

V and J are TRBV14 and TRBJ2-2, with 8 bases that match TRBD2. This CDR3 comprises 15 residues. V lost 4 bases and J lost 5; bases outside the gene matches: 6. Germline lookup yields CDR1 SGHDN and CDR2 FVKESK. The chain's CDR3 is CASSPGLARTGELFF. The CDR3 DNA sequence: TGTGCCAGCAGCCCTGGACTAGCTAGGACCGGGGAGCTGTTTTTT.

Only one count was recorded for this clone. This rearrangement joins TRBV15 to TRBJ2-2; D ambiguous. CDR1 is LNHNV, CDR2 YYDKDF, per germline (reference sequence). The CDR3 length is 14 residues. The V end was cut by 8 bases, the J end by 0 bases, with 10 bases between. CDR3 region: CATRLMPNTGELFF. The CDR3 bases are TGTGCCACCCGCTTAATGCCGAACACCGGGGAGCTGTTTTTT.

The CDR3 protein is CASSRRKGRGPFF. The CDR3 DNA follows: TGTGCCAGCAGCCGCAGAAAGGGCAGGGGGCCGTTCTTC. The chain combines TRBV7-8 with TRBJ2-1; 8 nucleotides line up with TRBD1. V shed 5 bases, J shed 15 bases, and the junction held 12 bases outside the gene matches. Germline CDR1 is SGHVS and CDR2 is FQNEAQ. The CDR3 runs to 13 residues.

The V gene is TRBV6-5, the J gene TRBJ2-1, with D unclear. V was trimmed by 10 bases and J by 10 bases, leaving 14 bases between them. The CDR3 length is 11 residues. Germline V gene sequence: CDR1 MNHEY, CDR2 SVGAGI. The CDR3 region has the DNA TGTGCCACCAGAGCGATGGTGGAGCAGTTCTTC. Amino acids: CATRAMVEQFF.

The chain couples TRBV6-5 to TRBJ2-7, with D possibly TRBD1 on 6 matching bases. Trimming took 6 bases from V and 0 from J, leaving 12 bases between them. The CDR3 consists of 14 residues. Per the germline V gene, CDR1 is MNHEY and CDR2 is SVGAGI. The CDR3 sequence: CASSLQGTSYEQYF. In nucleotides, the CDR3 is TGTGCCAGCAGCCTCCAGGGGACCTCCTACGAGCAGTACTTC.

This clone has a single count. The V and J genes are TRBV9 and TRBJ2-2; possible D gene TRBD2, 5 bases. CDR3 length: 17 amino acids. Germline V lookup: CDR1 SGDLS, CDR2 YYNGEE. The germline V and J ends were trimmed by 3 bases and 1 base, with 16 bases remaining between them. CDR3 sequence (DNA): TGTGCCAGCAGCGCCATCGGAGGTGGCAAGAACACCGGGGAGCTGTTTTTT. This gives the protein CASSAIGGGKNTGELFF.

The chain recombines TRBV14 with TRBJ2-1; 12 bases align to TRBD2. Germline trimming cut 4 bases from V and 12 bases from J; bases unmatched to any gene: 7. The CDR3 consists of 14 residues. Germline lookup yields CDR1 SGHDN and CDR2 FVKESK. The CDR3 protein is CASSLPGLAGRQFF. CDR3 DNA sequence: TGTGCCAGCAGCCTCCCAGGACTAGCGGGACGGCAGTTCTTC.

This chain uses TRBV24-1 with TRBJ1-2; 11 nucleotides line up with TRBD1. Germline lookup yields CDR1 KGHDR and CDR2 SFDVKD. The junction had 5 bases not matched to a gene; V was cut back by 6 bases and J by 9 bases. This CDR3 spans 13 amino acids. CDR3 protein: CATSRTGGGSYTF. CDR3 sequence (DNA): TGTGCCACCAGTCGGACAGGGGGCGGTAGCTACACCTTC.

The J gene is TRBJ1-2, the V gene TRBV3-1 (or the pseudogene TRBV3-2); 7 bases line up with TRBD1. Germline V CDR1 and CDR2: LGHDT, YNNKEL (reference sequence). V gave up 3 bases and J gave up 4 bases; unmatched junction bases: 8. The CDR3 totals 15 residues. The CDR3 loop reads CASSQALQGPYGYTF. In DNA form, the CDR3 reads TGTGCCAGCAGCCAGGCCTTACAGGGGCCCTATGGCTACACCTTC.

This clone was found once. This chain joins TRBV28 and TRBJ1-4; 7 bases match TRBD1. Germline V gene data show CDR1 as MDHEN and CDR2 as SYDVKM. The V and J ends lost 1 base and 5 bases, in that order; junction bases with no gene match: 10. The CDR3 is made up of 17 amino acids. The CDR3 nucleotides read TGTGCCAGCAGTTTATACTCGCGGGGCAGGGGGAATGAAAAACTGTTTTTT. This translates into CASSLYSRGRGNEKLFF.

This clone is a singleton in its sample. The chain joins TRBV7-3 to TRBJ2-5; D uncertain. The CDR3 extends over 13 amino acids. The V end lost 2 bases, the J end lost 3 bases, and 7 bases lay between the germline ends. CDR1 and CDR2 (germline): SGHTA, FQGTGA. The CDR3 spells CASSLGMKETQYF. CDR3 coding DNA: TGTGCCAGCAGCTTAGGGATGAAAGAGACCCAGTACTTC.

The chain carries TRBV4-3 and TRBJ1-3; no clear D gene. Germline CDR1 reads LGHNA; CDR2 reads YSLEER. Between the trimmed V and J ends, which lost 0 bases and 0 bases, there was a span of 9 bases. The CDR3 is 16 amino acids. The CDR3 loop is CASSQEWLSSGNTIYF. The CDR3 nucleotides read TGCGCCAGCAGCCAAGAATGGCTGAGCTCTGGAAACACCATATATTTT.

J is TRBJ2-2 and V is TRBV7-3; a weak D match, TRBD1 (5 bases). Trimming pared 4 bases from V and 6 bases from J, leaving 9 bases between. CDR3 size: 13 residues. Per germline, CDR1 SGHTA and CDR2 FQGTGA. This CDR3 is CASSSSGPGELFF. The CDR3 coding sequence is TGTGCCAGCAGCTCCTCAGGGCCCGGGGAGCTGTTTTTT.